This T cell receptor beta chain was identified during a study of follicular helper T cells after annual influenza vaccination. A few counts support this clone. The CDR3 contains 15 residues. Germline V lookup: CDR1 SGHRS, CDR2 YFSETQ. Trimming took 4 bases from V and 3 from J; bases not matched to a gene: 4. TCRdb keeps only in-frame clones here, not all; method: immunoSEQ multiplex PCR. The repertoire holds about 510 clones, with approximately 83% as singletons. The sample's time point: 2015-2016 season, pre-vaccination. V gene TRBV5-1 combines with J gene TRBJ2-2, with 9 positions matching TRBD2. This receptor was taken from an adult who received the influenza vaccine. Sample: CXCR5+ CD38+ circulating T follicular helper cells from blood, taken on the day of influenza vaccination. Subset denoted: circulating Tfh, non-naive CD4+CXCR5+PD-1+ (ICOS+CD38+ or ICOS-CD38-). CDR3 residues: CASSLAGLYTGELFF. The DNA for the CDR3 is TGCGCCAGCAGCCTAGCGGGACTTTACACCGGGGAGCTGTTTTTT.